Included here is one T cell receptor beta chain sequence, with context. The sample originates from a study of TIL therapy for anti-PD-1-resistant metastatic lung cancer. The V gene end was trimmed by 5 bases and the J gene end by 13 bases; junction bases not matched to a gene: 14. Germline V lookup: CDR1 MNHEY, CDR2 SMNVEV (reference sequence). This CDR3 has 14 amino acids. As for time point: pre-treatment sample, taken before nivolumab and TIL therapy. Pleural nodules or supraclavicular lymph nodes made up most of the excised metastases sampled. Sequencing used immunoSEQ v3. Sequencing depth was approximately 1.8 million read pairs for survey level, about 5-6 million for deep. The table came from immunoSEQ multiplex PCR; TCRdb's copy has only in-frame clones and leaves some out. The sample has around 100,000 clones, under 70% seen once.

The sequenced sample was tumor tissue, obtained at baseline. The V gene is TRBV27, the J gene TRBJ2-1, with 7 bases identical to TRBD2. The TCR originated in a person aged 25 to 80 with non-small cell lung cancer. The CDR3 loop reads CASSPLSASGRQFF. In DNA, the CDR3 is TGTGCCAGCAGTCCCCTATCGGCTAGCGGCAGACAGTTCTTC.